Included here is one T cell receptor beta chain sequence, with context. The antigen is undetermined. The sample originates from a study of T cell repertoires in cytomegalovirus infection. Study-level information: Based on public TCR beta signatures, there were indications of CMV infection and of a matching HLA type. Study results and limitations: Using cumulative public TCR beta family frequency, the authors identified those who carried CMV together with the relevant HLA.

TCRdb analysed the reads with MiXCR anew, one entry per CDR3 protein. The repertoire holds approximately 500,000 distinct CDR3 sequences, with 16% as singletons. The CDR3 spans 13 residues. Trimming removed 3 bases at V and 4 bases at J, with 7 bases between. The TCR comes from a human donor in good health (CMV status not recorded). Some clones in this sample may be carry-over from other donors' samples. This rearrangement joins TRBV12-3 or TRBV12-4 to TRBJ1-5; D ambiguous. What was sequenced was CD8+ T cells from PBMCs. The CDR3 nucleotides are TGTGCCAGCAGTTTTAGGCTGAATCAGCCCCAGCATTTT. Translating gives CASSFRLNQPQHF.